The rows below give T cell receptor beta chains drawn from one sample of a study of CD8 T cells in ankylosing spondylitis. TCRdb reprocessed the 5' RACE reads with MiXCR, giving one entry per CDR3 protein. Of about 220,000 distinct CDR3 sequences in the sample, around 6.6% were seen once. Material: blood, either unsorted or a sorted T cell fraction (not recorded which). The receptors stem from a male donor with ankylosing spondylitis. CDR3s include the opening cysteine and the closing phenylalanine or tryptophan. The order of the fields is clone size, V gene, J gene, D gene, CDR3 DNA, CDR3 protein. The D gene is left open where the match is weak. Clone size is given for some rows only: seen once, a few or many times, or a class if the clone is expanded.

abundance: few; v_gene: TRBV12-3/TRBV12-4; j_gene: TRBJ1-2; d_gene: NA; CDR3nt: TGTGCCAGCACCGCCACCCGCGAACTAGGGGGGTGGGACTATGGCTACACCTTC; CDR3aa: CASTATRELGGWDYGYTF
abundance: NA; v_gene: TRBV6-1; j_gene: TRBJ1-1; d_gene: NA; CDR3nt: TGTGCCAGCGTCTGGGGCGGGTCCTATGAAGCTTTCTTT; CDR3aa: CASVWGGSYEAFF
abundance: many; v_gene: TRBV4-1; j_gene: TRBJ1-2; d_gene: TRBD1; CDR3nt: TGCGCCAGCAGCCACGGATTTGACAGGGACTTC; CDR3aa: CASSHGFDRDF
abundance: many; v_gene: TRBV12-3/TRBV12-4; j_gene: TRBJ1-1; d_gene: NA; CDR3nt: TGTGCCAGCGTCCCGAGCGGGGAGTGGGACACTGAAGCTTTCTTT; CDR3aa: CASVPSGEWDTEAFF
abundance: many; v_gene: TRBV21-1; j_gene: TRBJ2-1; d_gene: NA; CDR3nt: TGTGCCAGCAGCAAAAGGGGGATTACTAGGGATTACTTCTACAATGAGCAGTTCTTC; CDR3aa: CASSKRGITRDYFYNEQFF
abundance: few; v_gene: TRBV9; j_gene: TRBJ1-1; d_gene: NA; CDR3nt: TGTGCCAGCAGCGTAGGGACCAACACTGAAGCTTTCTTT; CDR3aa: CASSVGTNTEAFF
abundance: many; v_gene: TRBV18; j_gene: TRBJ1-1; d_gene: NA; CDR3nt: TGTGCCAGCTCACCAGTTCGAGGCGGCAACACTGAAGCTTTCTTT; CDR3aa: CASSPVRGGNTEAFF
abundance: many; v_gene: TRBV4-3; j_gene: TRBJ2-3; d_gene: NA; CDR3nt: TGCGCCAGCAGCCATTACTTTCCTCGCGTAGCAGATACGCAGTATTTT; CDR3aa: CASSHYFPRVADTQYF
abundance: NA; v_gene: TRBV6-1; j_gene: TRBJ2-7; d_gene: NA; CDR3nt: TGTGCCAGCAGTGATGGCGGTACCTACGAGCAGTACTTC; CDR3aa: CASSDGGTYEQYF
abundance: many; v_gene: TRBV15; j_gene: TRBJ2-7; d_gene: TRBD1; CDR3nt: TGTGCCACCTCAATCGGGACAGCCGACTACGTGGGGCAGTACTTC; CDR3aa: CATSIGTADYVGQYF
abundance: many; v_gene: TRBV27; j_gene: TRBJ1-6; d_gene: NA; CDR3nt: TGTGCCAGCAGTTTTAGGGTCCGCGAGCTCAATTCACCCCTCCACTTT; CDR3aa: CASSFRVRELNSPLHF
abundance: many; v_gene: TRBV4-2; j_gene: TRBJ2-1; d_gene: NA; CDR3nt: TGTGCCAGCAGCCAAGATCTAAGGGGGAGCTCCTACAATGAGCAGTTCTTC; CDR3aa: CASSQDLRGSSYNEQFF
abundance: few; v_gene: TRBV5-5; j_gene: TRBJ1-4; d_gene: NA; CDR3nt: TGTGCCAGCAGCTTGCGCGGGCAAACTAATGAAAAACTGTTTTTT; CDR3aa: CASSLRGQTNEKLFF
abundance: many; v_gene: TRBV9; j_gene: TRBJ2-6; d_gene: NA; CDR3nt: TGTGCCAGCAGCCCCCATGGTGGTCTCCTGACTTTC; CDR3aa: CASSPHGGLLTF
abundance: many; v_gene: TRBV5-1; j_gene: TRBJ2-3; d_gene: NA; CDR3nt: TGCGCCAGCAGCTCTAGCCCGAGGGCCGGACTTACACAAAGCACAGATACGCAGTATTTT; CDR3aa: CASSSSPRAGLTQSTDTQYF
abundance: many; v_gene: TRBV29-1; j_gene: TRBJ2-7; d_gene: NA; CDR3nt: TGCAGCGTTCGTCAGGGAAGCTCCTACGAGCAGTACTTC; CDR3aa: CSVRQGSSYEQYF
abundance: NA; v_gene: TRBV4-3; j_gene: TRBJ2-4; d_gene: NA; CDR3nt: TGCGCCAGCAGCGACCGAGATCCGGGACCAGGGGCCATTCAGTACTTC; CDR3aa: CASSDRDPGPGAIQYF
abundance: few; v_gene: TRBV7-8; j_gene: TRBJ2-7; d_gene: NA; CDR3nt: TGTGCCAGCAGCTTAGACTACGGGGTCGAGCAGTACTTC; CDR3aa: CASSLDYGVEQYF
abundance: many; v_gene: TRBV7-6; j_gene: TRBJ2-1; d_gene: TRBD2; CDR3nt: TGTGCCAGCAGCTTAGCCATAGCGGGAACTCTGGGCAATGAGCAGTTCTTC; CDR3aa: CASSLAIAGTLGNEQFF
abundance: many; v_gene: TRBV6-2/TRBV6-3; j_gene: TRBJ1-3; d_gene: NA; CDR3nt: TGTGCCAGCAGTTCGACTGGTATCTTCGGGAACACCATATATTTT; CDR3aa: CASSSTGIFGNTIYF
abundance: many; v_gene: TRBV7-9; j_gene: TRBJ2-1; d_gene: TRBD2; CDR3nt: TGTGCCAGTGGTCTAGCGGGAGTAAATGAGCAGTTCTTC; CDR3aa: CASGLAGVNEQFF
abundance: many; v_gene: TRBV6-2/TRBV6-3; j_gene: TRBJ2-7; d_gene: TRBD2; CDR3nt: TGTGCCACCAACCTAGGTGGGACTACCTACGAGCAGTACTTC; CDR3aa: CATNLGGTTYEQYF
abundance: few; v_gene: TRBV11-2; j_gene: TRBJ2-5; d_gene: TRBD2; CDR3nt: TGTGCCAGCAGCTCGGGACTAGTTGAAAAAGAGACCCAGTACTTC; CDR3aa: CASSSGLVEKETQYF
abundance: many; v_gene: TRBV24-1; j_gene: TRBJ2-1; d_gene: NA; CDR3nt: TGTGCCACCAGTGAAAAGAGATACAATGAGCAGTTCTTC; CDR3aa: CATSEKRYNEQFF
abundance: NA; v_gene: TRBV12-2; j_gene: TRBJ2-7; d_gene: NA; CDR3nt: TGTGCAAGTAAGTGCGAGCAGTACTTC; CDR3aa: CASKCEQYF
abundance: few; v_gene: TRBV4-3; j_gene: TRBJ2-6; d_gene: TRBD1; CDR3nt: TGCGCCAGCAGCTTCGGGCAGGGGGAATCTGGGGCCAACGTCCTGACTTTC; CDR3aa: CASSFGQGESGANVLTF
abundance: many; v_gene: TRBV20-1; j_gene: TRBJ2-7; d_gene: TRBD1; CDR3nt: TGCAGTGCTAGAGATCCAGGGGGCAGCTACGAGCAGTACTTC; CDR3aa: CSARDPGGSYEQYF
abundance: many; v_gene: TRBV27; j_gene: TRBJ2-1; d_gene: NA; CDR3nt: TGTGCCAGCGGATTGAGGACCTCCTCCTACAATGAGCAGTTCTTC; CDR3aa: CASGLRTSSYNEQFF
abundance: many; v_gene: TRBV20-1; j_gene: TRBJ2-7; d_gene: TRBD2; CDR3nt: TGCAGTGCTAGAGATCGACGCGCCCCCGGACTAGCTGTCTACGAGCAGTACTTC; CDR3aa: CSARDRRAPGLAVYEQYF
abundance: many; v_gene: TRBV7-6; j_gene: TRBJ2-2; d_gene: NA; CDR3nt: TGTGCCAGCAGCTATACAGGTTTGGGCACCGGGGAGCTGTTTTTT; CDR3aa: CASSYTGLGTGELFF
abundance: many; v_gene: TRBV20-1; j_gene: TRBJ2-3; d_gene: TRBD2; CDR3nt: TGCAGTGCGCGGACTAGCGGCGAGAGCACAGATACGCAGTATTTT; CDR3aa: CSARTSGESTDTQYF
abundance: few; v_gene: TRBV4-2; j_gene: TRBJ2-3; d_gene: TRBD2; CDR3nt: TGTGCCAGCAGCCGCCAAACTAGCGGGAAAGCCACAGATACGCAGTATTTT; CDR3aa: CASSRQTSGKATDTQYF
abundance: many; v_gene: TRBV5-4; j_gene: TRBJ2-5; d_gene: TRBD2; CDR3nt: TGTGCCAGCACAGCTTACGTTAGCGGGAGGTCGGAGACCCAGTACTTC; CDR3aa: CASTAYVSGRSETQYF
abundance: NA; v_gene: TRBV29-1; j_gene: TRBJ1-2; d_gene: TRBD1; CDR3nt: TGCAGCGTTGAAGACATCAGCTCAGGGGGCGGCGAATATGGCTACACCTTC; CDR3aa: CSVEDISSGGGEYGYTF
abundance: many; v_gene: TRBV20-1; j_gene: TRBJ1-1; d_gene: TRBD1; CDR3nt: TGCAGTGCTAGAGAGGTAGGGGGCGGGACTGAAGCTTTCTTT; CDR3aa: CSAREVGGGTEAFF
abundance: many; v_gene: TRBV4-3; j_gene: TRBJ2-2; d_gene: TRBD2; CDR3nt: TGCGCCAGCAGCCAGGGTCTAGCGGGAGTAGGAGGCGGGGAGCTGTTTTTT; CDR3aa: CASSQGLAGVGGGELFF
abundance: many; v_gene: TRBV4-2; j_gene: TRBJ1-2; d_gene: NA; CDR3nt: TGTGCCAGCAGCCAAGCCCTGCGGGGGGGGCCCAAGGGCTACACCTTC; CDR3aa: CASSQALRGGPKGYTF
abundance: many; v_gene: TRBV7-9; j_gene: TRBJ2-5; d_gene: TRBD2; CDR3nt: TGTGCCAGCAGCTCTCTACTAGCGGGAGAGACCCAGTACTTC; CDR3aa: CASSSLLAGETQYF
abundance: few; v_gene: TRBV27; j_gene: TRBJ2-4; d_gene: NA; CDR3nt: TGTGCCAGCAGTTTTAGGGACATTCAGTACTTC; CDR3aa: CASSFRDIQYF
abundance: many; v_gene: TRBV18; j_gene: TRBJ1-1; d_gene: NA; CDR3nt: TGTGCCAGCTCACCACCGGGACTGCTGTTT; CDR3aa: CASSPPGLLF
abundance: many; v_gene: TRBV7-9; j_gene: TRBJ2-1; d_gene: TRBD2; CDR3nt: TGTGCCAGCAGCTTAGCAGTGGGAGGGCTCGCCTACAATGAGCAGTTCTTC; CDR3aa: CASSLAVGGLAYNEQFF
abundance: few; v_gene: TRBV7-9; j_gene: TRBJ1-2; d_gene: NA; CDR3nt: TGTGCCAGCAGCTCCGGCAGGCAGGGCGGAGGCTATGGCTACACCTTC; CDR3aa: CASSSGRQGGGYGYTF
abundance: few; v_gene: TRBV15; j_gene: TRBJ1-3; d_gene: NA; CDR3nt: TGTGCCACCAGCAGAGGCAGGACGAGCTTTGGAAACACCATATATTTT; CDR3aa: CATSRGRTSFGNTIYF
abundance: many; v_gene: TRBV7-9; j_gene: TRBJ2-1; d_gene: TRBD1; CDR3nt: TGTGCCAGCAGCTCCCCCGGGACAGGGGCCTACAATGAGCAGTTCTTC; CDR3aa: CASSSPGTGAYNEQFF
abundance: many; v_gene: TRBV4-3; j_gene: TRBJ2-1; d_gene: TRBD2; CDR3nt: TGCGCCAGCAGCCCTGGGACTAGCCCAAACTCCTACAATGAGCAGTTCTTC; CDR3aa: CASSPGTSPNSYNEQFF